These 24 T cell receptor beta chains share one sample of origin, sequenced in a study of regulatory and conventional T cells in RAG deficiency. Produced via immunoSEQ multiplex PCR; TCRdb's table is partial and in-frame only. This repertoire shows 20,000 or so clones, 93% found once; its top ten account for 0.55% to 0.9%. Blood CD4+ CD25-low CD127-high conventional T cells supplied the genomic DNA template. These data also formed part of another study, on regulatory T cells. That work contributes: Amplification used 52 TRBV primers and 13 TRBJ primers.

The source material was CD4+ T cells sorted from blood. Every receptor here comes from a human donor in good health.

The chain carries TRBV5-4 and TRBJ2-7; 7 bases agree with TRBD1. V dropped 4 bases and J dropped 3; count of bases not matched to a gene: 7. CDR1 and CDR2 (germline): SGHNT, YYREEE (reference sequence). This CDR3 has 14 amino acids. The CDR3, as DNA: TGTGCCAGCAGCCGACAGGGACCTCTCTACGAGCAGTACTTC. It codes for CASSRQGPLYEQYF.

V usage is TRBV5-4 and J usage is TRBJ1-5, with unresolved D. This CDR3 has 14 amino acids. V lost 0 bases and J 2 bases, leaving 6 bases between the germline ends. Germline V lookup: CDR1 SGHNT, CDR2 YYREEE (reference sequence). The CDR3 sequence is CASSLAGGNQPQHF. The CDR3 DNA is TGTGCCAGCAGCTTGGCCGGGGGCAATCAGCCCCAGCATTTT.

V gene TRBV19 combines with J gene TRBJ2-7; 8 nucleotides match TRBD1. This CDR3 contains 13 residues. Germline CDR1 reads LNHDA; CDR2 reads SQIVND (reference sequence). V trimming: 6 bases; J trimming: 4 bases; junction bases outside the gene matches: 5. CDR3 protein: CASSPDRVYEQYF. The DNA for the CDR3 is TGTGCCAGTAGCCCGGACAGGGTTTACGAGCAGTACTTC.

The chain carries TRBV5-1 and TRBJ2-1; the D gene is possibly TRBD2 (6 bases). Germline V gives CDR1 SGHRS, CDR2 YFSETQ. V was trimmed by 4 bases and J by 1 base, leaving 24 bases between them. There are 19 residues in the CDR3. The chain's CDR3 is CASSPLRDSSPTSYNEQFF. The CDR3 DNA reads TGCGCCAGCAGCCCCCTACGGGACTCTTCCCCCACATCCTACAATGAGCAGTTCTTC. Combining the CDR3 with reference TRBV5-1 and TRBJ2-1 gives the whole variable domain KAGVTQTPRYLIKTRGQQVTLSCSPISGHRSVSWYQQTPGQGLQFLFEYFSETQRNKGNFPGRFSGRQFSNSRSEMNVSTLELGDSALYLCASSPLRDSSPTSYNEQFFGPGTRLTVL.

The chain carries TRBV19 and TRBJ2-5; a possible D gene is TRBD2 (6 bases). Trimming pared 1 base from V and 2 bases from J, leaving 11 bases between. Per the germline V gene, CDR1 is LNHDA and CDR2 is SQIVND (reference sequence). The CDR3 length is 15 residues. This CDR3 reads CASSIVGGEQETQYF. The CDR3 DNA is TGTGCCAGTAGTATAGTAGGAGGGGAACAAGAGACCCAGTACTTC.

The chain carries TRBV6-5 and TRBJ2-7, with TRBD2 identical over 12 bases. This CDR3 region has 16 residues. Germline V lookup: CDR1 MNHEY, CDR2 SVGAGI. J was trimmed by 5 bases and V by 2 bases; bases with no gene match: 7. CDR3 coding DNA: TGTGCCAGCAGTTACCAAAGGACTAGCGGGACCCACGAGCAGTACTTC. It encodes CASSYQRTSGTHEQYF.

The CDR3 here is CASSDQGGTSSGNTIYF. In DNA, the CDR3 is TGTGCCAGCAGTGACCAGGGGGGCACGAGCTCTGGAAACACCATATATTTT. The chain carries TRBV2 and TRBJ1-3; 7 bases fit TRBD1. Trimming removed 3 bases from V and 0 bases from J; junction bases left unmatched: 8. From germline, CDR1 is SNHLY and CDR2 FYNNEI. The CDR3 spans 17 residues.

The chain combines TRBV28 with TRBJ2-7; D remains unclear. V was trimmed by 6 bases and J by 7 bases, leaving 16 bases between them. Germline loops: CDR1 MDHEN, CDR2 SYDVKM. This CDR3 is built from 13 residues. CDR3 bases: TGTGCCAGCAGCGCAGGTGGCGCGGATGAGCAGTACTTC. Translation: CASSAGGADEQYF.

The rearrangement uses TRBV7-7 and TRBJ2-1, with D unresolved. Germline V gene sequence: CDR1 SSHAT, CDR2 FNYEAQ (reference sequence). The CDR3 length is 14 residues. V was clipped by 1 base and J by 5 bases, with 9 bases between them. The CDR3 coding sequence is TGTGCCAGCAGCTTAGGGGCGGCAAACAATGAGCAGTTCTTC. The encoded protein is CASSLGAANNEQFF.

The chain combines TRBV7-6 with TRBJ2-7; TRBD1 or TRBD2 may be the D gene (5 bases each). Looked up from germline, CDR1 is SGHVS and CDR2 is FNYEAQ. The CDR3 is 18 residues long. The V gene lost 0 bases and the J gene lost 3 bases, with 21 bases spanning the gap. The CDR3 DNA follows: TGTGCCAGCAGCTTAGCGTCTCGACCGGGGACGTCCAGCTACGAGCAGTACTTC. It encodes CASSLASRPGTSSYEQYF.

The genes are TRBV6-9 and TRBJ1-2; D is unresolved. V lost 5 bases, J lost 4 bases, and 20 bases lay in between. CDR3 length equals 16 residues. The germline V gene has CDR1 MNHGY and CDR2 SVAAGI. This CDR3 reads CASSNKALRKAYGYTF. The CDR3 coding sequence is TGTGCCAGCAGTAACAAAGCCTTACGGAAAGCCTATGGCTACACCTTC.

In its sample, this clone was seen a few times. The chain joins TRBV11-2 to TRBJ2-7; tentative D call: TRBD1 (7 bases). CDR1 SGHAT and CDR2 FQNNGV come from the germline V gene. The CDR3 has 15 amino acids. V was trimmed by 7 bases and J by 4 bases, leaving 20 bases between them. The CDR3 loop is CASNLVAGGQYEQYF. As DNA, the CDR3 is TGTGCCAGCAACCTAGTCGCAGGGGGGCAATACGAGCAGTACTTC.

This chain uses TRBV5-4 with TRBJ1-2, with D perhaps TRBD1 (5 bases). The CDR3 length is 17 residues. Trimming shortened V by 2 bases and J by 8 bases, and 25 bases separated the two germline ends. Per germline, CDR1 SGHNT and CDR2 YYREEE (reference sequence). CDR3 bases: TGTGCCAGCAGCTTTAGCCAATCGAGGACCCCCAGGGAGGGCTACACCTTC. This encodes CASSFSQSRTPREGYTF.

This rearrangement joins TRBV6-5 to TRBJ1-5, with D unclear. Germline V gives CDR1 MNHEY, CDR2 SVGAGI. The germline V and J ends were trimmed by 5 bases and 4 bases, with 6 bases remaining between them. There are 12 residues in the CDR3. In DNA form, the CDR3 reads TGTGCCAGCAGTGCCCCGAATCAGCCCCAGCATTTT. Protein product: CASSAPNQPQHF.

The chain combines TRBV5-5 with TRBJ1-2, with D possibly TRBD1 on 5 matching bases. This CDR3 contains 11 residues. The V end lost 2 bases, the J end lost 11 bases, and 10 bases lay between the germline ends. Germline V gene lookup returns CDR1 SGHKS and CDR2 YYEKEE (reference sequence). The CDR3 DNA sequence: TGTGCCAGCAGCTTACAGGTTCATTACACCTTC. It specifies CASSLQVHYTF. Full variable domain (missing parts from reference TRBV5-5 and TRBJ1-2): DAGVTQSPTHLIKTRGQQVTLRCSPISGHKSVSWYQQVLGQGPQFIFQYYEKEERGRGNFPDRFSARQFPNYSSELNVNALLLGDSALYLCASSLQVHYTFGSGTRLTVV.

The chain combines TRBV6-1 with TRBJ2-7; D is uncertain. The V end was cut by 4 bases, the J end by 0 bases, with 10 bases between. This CDR3 is 14 amino acids long. In germline, CDR1 is MNHNS, CDR2 SASEGT. The CDR3 spells CASSGPPNSYEQYF. The CDR3 DNA is TGTGCCAGCAGTGGACCGCCGAACTCCTACGAGCAGTACTTC.

The CDR3 DNA is TGTGCCAGCAGACACCGTCGGACGCTGAACACTGAAGCTTTCTTT. It specifies CASRHRRTLNTEAFF. The chain employs TRBV2 and TRBJ1-1; no clear D. CDR1 SNHLY and CDR2 FYNNEI come from the germline V gene. V was trimmed by 6 bases and J by 0 bases, leaving 14 bases between them. This CDR3 is built from 15 residues.

This chain joins TRBV6-6 and TRBJ1-6; 8 nucleotides line up with TRBD1. Germline V gene data show CDR1 as MNHNY and CDR2 as SVGAGI (reference sequence). CDR3 length: 15 residues. J lost 7 bases, V lost 5 bases, and 7 bases had no gene match. The DNA of the CDR3 is TGTGCCAGCAGTACTCGACAGGGGAGAAATTCACCCCTCCACTTT. Encoded protein: CASSTRQGRNSPLHF.

This chain uses TRBV28 with TRBJ1-4, with 8 positions matching TRBD1. Germline trimming cut 5 bases from V and 2 bases from J; bases unmatched to any gene: 4. The CDR3 is made up of 15 amino acids. The germline gives CDR1 MDHEN, CDR2 SYDVKM. The CDR3 region is CASSAGGPTNEKLFF. CDR3 coding DNA: TGTGCCAGCAGTGCAGGGGGCCCCACTAATGAAAAACTGTTTTTT.

This CDR3 is CASSIPTGSNTEAFF. Here the CDR3 DNA reads TGTGCCAGCAGCATTCCTACAGGGTCAAACACTGAAGCTTTCTTT. This sequence joins TRBV5-6 and TRBJ1-1; tentative D call: TRBD1 (6 bases). The length of the CDR3 is 15 residues. The V and J ends lost 4 bases and 2 bases respectively, with 15 bases between them. CDR1 and CDR2 from the germline V gene are SGHDT and YYEEEE.

This chain uses TRBV15 with TRBJ1-4; D remains unclear. This CDR3 comprises 15 residues. CDR1 and CDR2 from the germline V gene are LNHNV and YYDKDF (reference sequence). V was pared by 3 bases and J by 7 bases, with 15 bases between. The CDR3 DNA is TGTGCCACCAGCAGGACGGTGGATTGGGGTGAAAAACTGTTTTTT. Translated, it gives CATSRTVDWGEKLFF.

The chain couples TRBV6-4 to TRBJ2-7, with 12 bases matching TRBD2. Germline V lookup: CDR1 MRHNA, CDR2 SNTAGT. V lost 0 bases to trimming and J lost 7 bases; unmatched junction nucleotides: 10. The CDR3 sequence is 17 residues long. CDR3 bases: TGTGCCAGCAGTGACTCCCGCGCTAGCGGGAGGGCCCGGGAGCAGTACTTC. The encoded protein is CASSDSRASGRAREQYF.

The chain has TRBV2 and TRBJ1-1, with a weak D call TRBD1 (5 bases). CDR1 is SNHLY, CDR2 FYNNEI, per germline. The V gene lost 5 bases and the J gene lost 1 base, with 8 bases spanning the gap. The CDR3 covers 13 residues. The CDR3 sequence is CASSSGTNTEAFF. The DNA for the CDR3 is TGTGCCAGCAGTTCAGGGACGAACACTGAAGCTTTCTTT.

The V and J genes are TRBV9 and TRBJ2-2; tentatively, D is TRBD2 (5 bases). This CDR3 contains 17 residues. Trimming cost V 0 bases and J 4 bases, with 16 bases left between them. Germline V CDR1 and CDR2: SGDLS, YYNGEE. The CDR3 loop is CASSVGPGGRGTGELFF. The DNA of the CDR3 is TGTGCCAGCAGCGTAGGGCCTGGAGGTCGGGGCACCGGGGAGCTGTTTTTT.